The rows below give T cell receptor beta chains drawn from one sample of a study of T cell repertoires in cytomegalovirus infection. TCRdb fed the reads into MiXCR, producing one record per CDR3 protein. Of a few hundred thousand distinct CDR3 sequences detected, 15% to 20% appear once; the ten largest clones hold 7.5% to 9.5%. Input material: PBMCs. The receptors here all came from a human donor in good health (CMV status not recorded). Some clones in this sample may be carry-over from other donors' samples. The conserved cysteine and the conserved F or W are not part of the CDR3 here. The D gene is left open where the match is weak.

J | V | D | CDR3
TRBJ1-2 | TRBV12-3/TRBV12-4 | NA | ASNSQATHGYT
TRBJ2-1 | TRBV25-1 | NA | ASSLARSGSLNEQF
TRBJ2-1 | TRBV7-2 | TRBD2 | ASSLVASGSSYNEQF
TRBJ2-2 | TRBV24-1 | TRBD2 | ATSRGLAGGPTGELF
TRBJ2-3 | TRBV6-1 | TRBD1 | ASKPQGAVNTQY
TRBJ1-2 | TRBV7-2 | NA | ASSLDRVLANYGYT
TRBJ2-7 | TRBV20-1 | NA | SARISDRYEQY
TRBJ1-5 | TRBV7-6 | NA | ASSLGLSQPQH
TRBJ2-7 | TRBV7-9 | NA | ASSTWGKGDEQY
TRBJ1-1 | TRBV6-6 | TRBD1 | ASSYRGLNTEAF
TRBJ2-1 | TRBV28 | NA | ASSLTFSSYNEQF
TRBJ2-3 | TRBV29-1 | NA | SVMAASSQGTQY
TRBJ1-3 | TRBV25-1 | TRBD1 | ASEPGQGLGNTIY